This TCR beta chain was observed in a study of early T cells in non-severe SARS-CoV-2 infection. The overall study: Sequenced material consisted of bulk RNA (from unsorted whole blood), and chains were unpaired. Whole-study findings and limits: Private and CD4 specificities were missed by VDJdb matching, skewed to anti-spike CD8.

The TCR library protocol was used to attach unique molecular identifiers. These identifiers were attached to individual cDNA molecules. MiXCR, run by TCRdb on the 5' RACE reads, gives a single entry per CDR3 protein. The table includes about 28,000 distinct CDR3 sequences, 6% detected once. This clonotype is medium-sized by share. Antigen: not known. V shed 1 base and J 6 bases; nucleotides not matched to a gene: 14. The CDR3 extends over 17 amino acids. CDR1 is DFQATT, CDR2 SNEGSKA, per germline (reference sequence). The sample was whole blood, taken at baseline. This TCR derives from an adult who was a healthcare worker with PCR-confirmed SARS-CoV-2 infection or an uninfected control (not recorded which). This rearrangement joins TRBV20-1 to TRBJ2-1, with 8 bases aligning to TRBD2. CDR3 sequence: CSARAFSGSGSANEQFF. CDR3 nucleotide sequence: TGCAGTGCTAGAGCCTTCTCGGGGAGCGGGAGCGCCAATGAGCAGTTCTTC.